The clone carrying this TCR beta chain has a count of ten or more. The antigen remains undetermined. Germline CDR1 and CDR2: GTSNPN and SVGIG (reference sequence). The ends were cut back, 2 bases at V and 1 base at J, with 8 bases in the middle. CDR3 length: 13 amino acids. The CDR3 regions of TCR beta were amplified from RNA transcripts. HTBI primers were employed in a first-round RT-PCR of the TCR CDR3. TCRdb recomputed calls from the multiplex PCR reads with MiXCR, one row per CDR3 protein. The repertoire holds 470,000 or so distinct CDR3 sequences, with less than 25% as singletons. These data are taken from a study of T cells in Graves' hyperthyroidism and ophthalmopathy. About the study: Peripheral blood was acquired at first diagnosis, ahead of any therapy whatsoever.

Notes on the study in general: In the blood, most expanded thyroid clonotypes above 0.001 appeared as well.

The rearrangement joins TRBV30 to TRBJ2-5; D gene ambiguous. What was sequenced was blood. The receptor was isolated from a man in his late teens or twenties with Graves' hyperthyroidism. CDR3 protein: CAWSMNSQETQYF. The CDR3 DNA is TGTGCCTGGAGTATGAACAGCCAAGAGACCCAGTACTTC.